One T cell receptor (beta chain) is described in this entry. The antigen is undetermined. V dropped 5 bases and J dropped 7 bases, with 20 bases sitting between them. The germline V gene encodes CDR1 LNHDA and CDR2 SQIVND (reference sequence). The CDR3 spans 16 residues. The sample originates from a study of cytomegalovirus exposure and HLA in healthy donors. Regarding the study as a whole: Overall, about 160 TCR beta chains were annotated as cytomegalovirus-associated. TCR beta chain V- and J-gene trimming was linked, in a later analysis, to a missense variant in DCLRE1C. Some V segments, TRBV6-2 and TRBV6-3 among them, were indistinguishable and were therefore excluded.

The PCR employed 60 Vbeta primers together with 13 Jbeta primers. Libraries were prepared by immunoSEQ multiplex PCR; TCRdb keeps only in-frame clonotypes and omits some of them. The sample includes about 200,000 clones, around four fifths of them seen just once. The receptor's source is a woman aged 45-60 years in good health and CMV-seropositive. Sequenced material: PBMCs. V and J are TRBV19 and TRBJ1-4; D perhaps matches TRBD1 (6 bases). The CDR3 sequence is CASSLNRDEGFEKLFF. CDR3 DNA sequence: TGTGCCAGTAGTCTCAACAGGGACGAGGGGTTTGAAAAACTGTTTTTT.